This T cell receptor beta chain was identified during a study of relationships among human T cell subsets. Study-level findings and limits: Over 60% of CD8+ cytotoxic sequences were in clones over 100 reads; regulatory and Th2 had few. Bead-based sorting did not rule out CD4+CD8+ double-positive cells. Substantial CDR3 sharing among Th1, Th2 and regulatory cells suggested stochastic fate choice.

CDR3 size: 12 residues. Germline V gives CDR1 MGHRA, CDR2 YSYEKL. V was clipped by 1 base and J by 8 bases, with 8 bases between them. CD4+ cells were positively selected first, then anti-CD25 beads isolated CD4+CD25+ regulatory T cells. TCR alpha and beta CDR3s were amplified from mRNA by semiquantitative ARM-PCR. Tagged nested gene-specific primers were used first, then communal superprimers amplified exponentially. Nested primers were removed by exonuclease before the second PCR round. TCRdb passed the multiplex PCR reads through MiXCR, listing each CDR3 protein once. The table shows 13,000 to 15,000 distinct CDR3 sequences, with about 60% occurring only once. With respect to this clonotype: The antigen remains undetermined.

The sample was Tregs sorted from blood. V gene TRBV4-1 combines with J gene TRBJ1-2; possible D gene TRBD1, 5 bases. This clonotype was obtained from a man aged 35-49 years in good health. The CDR3 reads CASSQVRDGYTF. The CDR3 DNA reads as TGCGCCAGCAGCCAAGTAAGGGACGGCTACACCTTC.